A selection of T cell receptor beta chains follows, all from one sample in a study of blood T cell repertoires in COVID-19. The assay was immunoSEQ multiplex PCR, and TCRdb's table has in-frame clones only and misses some. The sample consists of a few hundred thousand clones, 85% of them appearing once. Sequencing input: peripheral blood. The origin of the receptors is a woman aged 18-30 years with acute or convalescent COVID-19. Each CDR3 is given with its conserved first and last residue. Each record gives: CDR3 DNA, CDR3 protein, clone size, D gene, V gene, J gene. The D gene is left open where the match is weak. Clone size appears in some rows only: once, few, many, or a class for an expanded clone.

CDR3nt: TGTGCCACCAGTGGAAGACAGGCGGGGGGGACCGGGGAGCTGTTTTTT
CDR3aa: CATSGRQAGGTGELFF
abundance: NA
d_gene: TRBD2
v_gene: TRBV24-1
j_gene: TRBJ2-2

CDR3nt: TGCGCCAGCAGCCAAGTTACTAGCGGACCCTACAATGAGCAGTTCTTC
CDR3aa: CASSQVTSGPYNEQFF
abundance: NA
d_gene: TRBD2
v_gene: TRBV4-1
j_gene: TRBJ2-1

CDR3nt: TGTGCCAGCAGTTTAGGGACAGGGAAAGAGACCCAGTACTTC
CDR3aa: CASSLGTGKETQYF
abundance: NA
d_gene: TRBD1
v_gene: TRBV27
j_gene: TRBJ2-5

CDR3nt: TGTGCCAGCGGTTATGGGCAGAGCGGGTCCTACGAGCAGTACTTC
CDR3aa: CASGYGQSGSYEQYF
abundance: NA
d_gene: NA
v_gene: TRBV27
j_gene: TRBJ2-7

CDR3nt: TGTGCCAGCAGTCCGCGGACAGGGGGCTTAACCGAGCAGTACTTC
CDR3aa: CASSPRTGGLTEQYF
abundance: NA
d_gene: TRBD1
v_gene: TRBV28
j_gene: TRBJ2-7

CDR3nt: TGTGCCAGCAGCCCTGGGACAGGGGTTAGGGCTGAAGCTTTCTTT
CDR3aa: CASSPGTGVRAEAFF
abundance: NA
d_gene: NA
v_gene: TRBV12-1
j_gene: TRBJ1-1

CDR3nt: TGTGCCAGCAGCTTAGCTCTGGGCGGCAATCAGCCCCAGCATTTT
CDR3aa: CASSLALGGNQPQHF
abundance: NA
d_gene: NA
v_gene: TRBV7-2
j_gene: TRBJ1-5

CDR3nt: TGTGCCAGCTCACCATCAACAGGTACCTTAGAGACCCAGTACTTC
CDR3aa: CASSPSTGTLETQYF
abundance: NA
d_gene: NA
v_gene: TRBV18
j_gene: TRBJ2-5

CDR3nt: TGTGCCATCAGTGAGTCGATGGGGAGGTGGGACCCCACAGATACGCAGTATTTT
CDR3aa: CAISESMGRWDPTDTQYF
abundance: NA
d_gene: NA
v_gene: TRBV10-3
j_gene: TRBJ2-3

CDR3nt: TGTGCCACCAGCTTCGGGAGGGGGCTGGAGAACACTGAAGCTTTCTTT
CDR3aa: CATSFGRGLENTEAFF
abundance: few
d_gene: TRBD1
v_gene: TRBV15
j_gene: TRBJ1-1

CDR3nt: TGTGCCAGCAGGACGGAGCAGGGGATAGGAAACACCATATATTTT
CDR3aa: CASRTEQGIGNTIYF
abundance: NA
d_gene: NA
v_gene: TRBV2
j_gene: TRBJ1-3

CDR3nt: TGTGCCAGCAGCCGGGCGGGGCTGCCAGATACGCAGTATTTT
CDR3aa: CASSRAGLPDTQYF
abundance: NA
d_gene: NA
v_gene: TRBV5-4
j_gene: TRBJ2-3

CDR3nt: TGCGCCAGCAGCTTGGGGACTACACAAGAGACCCAGTACTTC
CDR3aa: CASSLGTTQETQYF
abundance: NA
d_gene: NA
v_gene: TRBV5-1
j_gene: TRBJ2-5

CDR3nt: TGTGCCAGCAGTTTCTTTAGGGGGCTTGAAAAACTGTTTTTT
CDR3aa: CASSFFRGLEKLFF
abundance: few
d_gene: TRBD1
v_gene: TRBV28
j_gene: TRBJ1-4

CDR3nt: TGCAGTGCTAGTCCCCACGGGGGGGCCAAAAACATTCAGTACTTC
CDR3aa: CSASPHGGAKNIQYF
abundance: NA
d_gene: TRBD2
v_gene: TRBV20-1
j_gene: TRBJ2-4

CDR3nt: TGTGCCAGCAGCTTGGAGGGGCTGGACTATGGCTACACCTTC
CDR3aa: CASSLEGLDYGYTF
abundance: NA
d_gene: NA
v_gene: TRBV5-6
j_gene: TRBJ1-2

CDR3nt: TGTGCCAGCAGCTCTTCAGACTTCGCGAACACCGGGGAGCTGTTTTTT
CDR3aa: CASSSSDFANTGELFF
abundance: NA
d_gene: NA
v_gene: TRBV5-6
j_gene: TRBJ2-2

CDR3nt: TGTGCCAGTAGTATAGCCCCCCTCCTCTCTGGGGCCAACGTCCTGACTTTC
CDR3aa: CASSIAPLLSGANVLTF
abundance: NA
d_gene: NA
v_gene: TRBV19
j_gene: TRBJ2-6

CDR3nt: TGTGCCAGCATGTTACGACAGGACACTGAAGCTTTCTTT
CDR3aa: CASMLRQDTEAFF
abundance: NA
d_gene: NA
v_gene: TRBV6-5
j_gene: TRBJ1-1

CDR3nt: TGTGCCAGCAGCCCCTCGGGAGTGGTGGAATCACCCCTCCACTTT
CDR3aa: CASSPSGVVESPLHF
abundance: NA
d_gene: NA
v_gene: TRBV5-4
j_gene: TRBJ1-6

CDR3nt: TGTGCCAGCAGTGGGGAGTGGGCTGGGCGTCAGAATTCACCCCTCCACTTT
CDR3aa: CASSGEWAGRQNSPLHF
abundance: NA
d_gene: NA
v_gene: TRBV6-1
j_gene: TRBJ1-6

CDR3nt: TGTGCCAGTAGTCGGTTCAGGGAAACCCCGGCTGGCTACACCTTC
CDR3aa: CASSRFRETPAGYTF
abundance: NA
d_gene: NA
v_gene: TRBV19
j_gene: TRBJ1-2

CDR3nt: TGTGCCAGCAGCCCCCTAGCCCGGACGGGCAGGCGCGAGCAGTACTTC
CDR3aa: CASSPLARTGRREQYF
abundance: NA
d_gene: NA
v_gene: TRBV5-5
j_gene: TRBJ2-7

CDR3nt: TGCGCCAGCAGCAGGGGGACAGGGGACGGGCCTGAAGCTTTCTTT
CDR3aa: CASSRGTGDGPEAFF
abundance: NA
d_gene: TRBD1
v_gene: TRBV5-1
j_gene: TRBJ1-1

CDR3nt: TGCAGTGCCGCCGGGAGCTACGAGCAGTACTTC
CDR3aa: CSAAGSYEQYF
abundance: NA
d_gene: NA
v_gene: TRBV20-1
j_gene: TRBJ2-7

CDR3nt: TGCGCCAGCAGTCAAGCGGGGGGCCAAAGGAGGACACAGGGGACAGATACGCAGTATTTT
CDR3aa: CASSQAGGQRRTQGTDTQYF
abundance: once
d_gene: NA
v_gene: TRBV23-1
j_gene: TRBJ2-3

CDR3nt: TGTGCCAGCAGCTTGCGGACAGGAGCAACTAATGAAAAACTGTTTTTT
CDR3aa: CASSLRTGATNEKLFF
abundance: NA
d_gene: TRBD1
v_gene: TRBV5-6
j_gene: TRBJ1-4

CDR3nt: TGTGCCAGCAGCCAAGCAGGGGGACCCCAGCATTTT
CDR3aa: CASSQAGGPQHF
abundance: NA
d_gene: TRBD1
v_gene: TRBV3-1/TRBV3-2
j_gene: TRBJ1-5

CDR3nt: TGCGCCAGCAGCTTGTCCGGGACAGGGGGCACAGATACGCAGTATTTT
CDR3aa: CASSLSGTGGTDTQYF
abundance: NA
d_gene: TRBD1
v_gene: TRBV5-1
j_gene: TRBJ2-3

CDR3nt: TGCAGCGTTGAAAGAGACAGGGGCGACTATGGCTACACCTTC
CDR3aa: CSVERDRGDYGYTF
abundance: once
d_gene: TRBD1
v_gene: TRBV29-1
j_gene: TRBJ1-2

CDR3nt: TGTGCCAGCAGCTTAGGGACAGGGTTCACAGATACGCAGTATTTT
CDR3aa: CASSLGTGFTDTQYF
abundance: NA
d_gene: TRBD1
v_gene: TRBV7-7
j_gene: TRBJ2-3

CDR3nt: TGTGCCAGCAGCCTGAACATATACAATGAGCAGTTCTTC
CDR3aa: CASSLNIYNEQFF
abundance: NA
d_gene: NA
v_gene: TRBV9
j_gene: TRBJ2-1

CDR3nt: TGTGCCAGCAGCCCGGGGGGGGCGGTGAACACTGAAGCTTTCTTT
CDR3aa: CASSPGGAVNTEAFF
abundance: NA
d_gene: NA
v_gene: TRBV28
j_gene: TRBJ1-1

CDR3nt: TGCGCCAGCAGCTTGGTCGGCGGGGAGGGCACTGAGCAGTTCTTC
CDR3aa: CASSLVGGEGTEQFF
abundance: NA
d_gene: TRBD2
v_gene: TRBV5-1
j_gene: TRBJ2-1

CDR3nt: TGCGCCAGCAGTGACCAAAATTCACCCCTCCACTTT
CDR3aa: CASSDQNSPLHF
abundance: few
d_gene: NA
v_gene: TRBV10-1
j_gene: TRBJ1-6

CDR3nt: TGTGCCTGGAGTGGGGGGGGGACGATCTATGGCTACACCTTC
CDR3aa: CAWSGGGTIYGYTF
abundance: NA
d_gene: NA
v_gene: TRBV30
j_gene: TRBJ1-2

CDR3nt: TGCGCCAGTCGGAGGGGGCGTCAGCCCCAGCATTTT
CDR3aa: CASRRGRQPQHF
abundance: few
d_gene: TRBD1
v_gene: TRBV10-1
j_gene: TRBJ1-5

CDR3nt: TGTGCCAGCCGCAGGGTATTTTTAGGAGCTTTCTTT
CDR3aa: CASRRVFLGAFF
abundance: NA
d_gene: NA
v_gene: TRBV12-3/TRBV12-4
j_gene: TRBJ1-1